This is a list of T cell receptor beta chains from one sample in a study of OX40 agonist ivuxolimab in advanced cancers. Some clones are missing from TCRdb's copy, which holds only in-frame ones; the method was immunoSEQ multiplex PCR. The sample contains more than 60,000 clones, around 81% of which appear only once. The input for sequencing was CD4+ or CD8+ T cells sorted from blood, taken in a trial of the OX40 agonist ivuxolimab. The receptors were sampled from an adult with an advanced solid tumor such as melanoma, head and neck, liver or kidney cancer. Each CDR3 is given with its conserved first and last residue. The D gene is left open where the match is weak. Some rows mark clone size as missing; the rest say once, few, many or name a class of expanded clone.

>NA|NA|13|TRBJ2-1|TRBV7-9
TGTGCCAGCAGCTTAGCGGGGGCAAGAGAGCAGTTCTTC
CASSLAGAREQFF
>NA|NA|15|TRBJ1-4|TRBV14
TGTGCCAGCAGCCAAGCCCGGCTGGGGTCTGAAAAACTGTTTTTT
CASSQARLGSEKLFF
>NA|few|12|TRBJ2-7|TRBV6-6
TGTGCCAGCAGCCCCAAAGGGGACGAGCAGTACTTC
CASSPKGDEQYF
>NA|NA|15|TRBJ1-3|TRBV5-1
TGCGCCAGCAGCTTGGGAGACCTCTCTGGAAACACCATATATTTT
CASSLGDLSGNTIYF
>NA|once|14|TRBJ2-5|TRBV6-1
TGTGCCAGCAGTGTGCAGTTTATTCAAGAGACCCAGTACTTC
CASSVQFIQETQYF
>TRBD2|NA|16|TRBJ2-3|TRBV5-1
TGCGCCAGCAGCTTGGAACTAGCGGTTAGCACAGATACGCAGTATTTT
CASSLELAVSTDTQYF
>NA|few|15|TRBJ2-2|TRBV19
TGTGCCAGTAGTCGACAGGGAATGGGGGGCGGGGAGCTGTTTTTT
CASSRQGMGGGELFF
>NA|NA|12|TRBJ2-3|TRBV2
TGTGCCAGCAGTTCAAGCACAGATACGCAGTATTTT
CASSSSTDTQYF
>TRBD1|NA|16|TRBJ2-7|TRBV19
TGTGCCAGTAGTAGAGCATCACAGGGGGGCTCCTACGAGCAGTACTTC
CASSRASQGGSYEQYF
>NA|NA|13|TRBJ2-5|TRBV18
TGTGCCAGCTCACCGCCAAACCAAGAGACCCAGTACTTC
CASSPPNQETQYF
>TRBD1|NA|18|TRBJ1-1|TRBV9
TGTGCCAGCAGCGTAGATCGGGACAGGGGGCAAGGGAACACTGAAGCTTTCTTT
CASSVDRDRGQGNTEAFF
>NA|NA|14|TRBJ1-2|TRBV6-1
TGTGCCAGCGTCGAGGACAGTCCTAACTATGGCTACACCTTC
CASVEDSPNYGYTF
>NA|NA|13|TRBJ2-3|TRBV7-7
TGTGCTAGCAGCTTATCTAGCACAGATACGCAGTATTTT
CASSLSSTDTQYF
>NA|NA|14|TRBJ1-5|TRBV25-1
TGTGCCAGCAGTCGGACGGAAATCAATCAGCCCCAGCATTTT
CASSRTEINQPQHF
>TRBD1|NA|15|TRBJ1-1|TRBV5-1
TGCGCCAGCAGCTTGGGACAGGGATGGGGCACTGAAGCTTTCTTT
CASSLGQGWGTEAFF
>TRBD2|NA|16|TRBJ2-3|TRBV18
TGTGCCAGCTCACCCTCCCAGCGGGGGGCCACAGATACGCAGTATTTT
CASSPSQRGATDTQYF
>TRBD2|medium-sized|14|TRBJ2-3|TRBV7-3
TGTGCCAGCAGCCCCGGGGGGGGTACAGATACGCAGTATTTT
CASSPGGGTDTQYF
>NA|NA|13|TRBJ1-4|TRBV7-9
TGTGCCAGCAACCGGAACCGAGGAGAAAAACTGTTTTTT
CASNRNRGEKLFF
>NA|NA|13|TRBJ2-3|TRBV4-2
TGTGCCAGCAGCCAAGATATGGCAGATACGCAGTATTTT
CASSQDMADTQYF
>NA|NA|13|TRBJ1-5|TRBV5-4
TGTGCCAGCAGCCCGGTGGGGGAACAGCCCCAGCATTTT
CASSPVGEQPQHF
>NA|NA|12|TRBJ1-2|TRBV7-2
TGTGCCAGCAGCTTAGCACCCTATGGCTACACCTTC
CASSLAPYGYTF
>NA|NA|13|TRBJ1-2|TRBV27
TGTGCCAGCAGTTTTTTTAACAGGGATGGCTACACCTTC
CASSFFNRDGYTF
>TRBD1|NA|16|TRBJ1-1|TRBV6-1
TGTGCCAGCAGTGCCATCGGGACAGGGTCGAACACTGAAGCTTTCTTT
CASSAIGTGSNTEAFF
>TRBD2|NA|15|TRBJ2-3|TRBV5-1
TGCGCCAGCAGGGAAGGGACTAGCGGGGTGGATACGCAGTATTTT
CASREGTSGVDTQYF
>NA|NA|10|TRBJ1-1|TRBV29-1
TGCAGCGTACGGGAGACTGAAGCTTTCTTT
CSVRETEAFF
>NA|NA|16|TRBJ1-5|TRBV7-8
TGTGCCAGCAGCTCAAATACAGGGTCGTTCAATCAGCCCCAGCATTTT
CASSSNTGSFNQPQHF
>NA|NA|16|TRBJ1-6|TRBV19
TGTGCCAGCAAACTGAGACGGAGCTCCTATAATTCACCCCTCCACTTT
CASKLRRSSYNSPLHF
>NA|NA|12|TRBJ2-3|TRBV6-5
TGTGCCAGCAGACGGGACCTAGATACGCAGTATTTT
CASRRDLDTQYF
>NA|NA|14|TRBJ1-2|TRBV10-1
TGCGCCAGCAGTGTGAACCTCAGGGACTATGGCTACACCTTC
CASSVNLRDYGYTF
>NA|few|14|TRBJ2-2|TRBV7-3
TGTGCCAGCAGCTCGTCCCGAGACACCGGGGAGCTGTTTTTT
CASSSSRDTGELFF
>TRBD1|NA|15|TRBJ2-7|TRBV5-1
TGCGCCAGCAGCCCAGGACAGGGGGCGGACTACGAGCAGTACTTC
CASSPGQGADYEQYF
>NA|NA|14|TRBJ1-2|TRBV6-5
TGTGCCAGCAGTCCCTCGAGCTTTAACTATGGCTACACCTTC
CASSPSSFNYGYTF
>NA|NA|15|TRBJ2-6|TRBV23-1
TGCGCCAGCAGTCAAGGGGGCTCTGGGGCCAACGTCCTGACTTTC
CASSQGGSGANVLTF
>NA|NA|14|TRBJ1-1|TRBV5-1
TGCGCCAGCAGCTATCAACAAGGGGACACTGAAGCTTTCTTT
CASSYQQGDTEAFF
>TRBD1|NA|14|TRBJ2-3|TRBV18
TGTGCCAGCTCACAAGGACAGGGCACAGATACGCAGTATTTT
CASSQGQGTDTQYF
>TRBD2|NA|17|TRBJ2-2|TRBV7-9
TGTGCCAGCAGCGCACCACTCGCGGGGGAGAACACCGGGGAGCTGTTTTTT
CASSAPLAGENTGELFF
>NA|NA|11|TRBJ1-1|TRBV18
TGTGCCAGCTCACCCCATCCTGAAGCTTTCTTT
CASSPHPEAFF
>TRBD1|NA|18|TRBJ1-1|TRBV4-2
TGTGCCAGCAGCCAAGATCTTGTGACAGGGGGCAGGGACACTGAAGCTTTCTTT
CASSQDLVTGGRDTEAFF
>NA|NA|11|TRBJ1-1|TRBV29-1
TGCAGCGTTGGAACCTGGACAGAGGCTTTCTTT
CSVGTWTEAFF
>NA|NA|14|TRBJ1-4|TRBV7-9
TGTGCCAGCAGCTATTGGACTGAGAGGGAAAAACTGTTTTTT
CASSYWTEREKLFF
>NA|NA|14|TRBJ2-2|TRBV7-7
TGTGCTAGCAGCTTACGCGAGACCACCGGGGAGCTGTTTTTT
CASSLRETTGELFF
>TRBD1|NA|20|TRBJ1-5|TRBV5-1
TGCGCCAGCAGCTTGGGGCCCGCCGGGACAGGGGGCTGGATCAATCAGCCCCAGCATTTT
CASSLGPAGTGGWINQPQHF
>NA|NA|14|TRBJ2-1|TRBV5-4
TGTGCCAGCGAGAGGGGGGGTATTAGGGATGAGCAGTTCTTC
CASERGGIRDEQFF
>TRBD2|NA|14|TRBJ2-5|TRBV5-1
TGCGCCAGCAGTATCGCCGGGGGGCAAGAGACCCAGTACTTC
CASSIAGGQETQYF
>NA|NA|17|TRBJ1-3|TRBV7-2
TGTGCCAGCAGCTTAGTCCGGGGGGCCGAAGGTGGAAACACCATATATTTT
CASSLVRGAEGGNTIYF
>NA|NA|13|TRBJ2-3|TRBV7-2
TGTGCCAGCAGCTACCGAGGAGAGGATACGCAGTATTTT
CASSYRGEDTQYF
>TRBD1|NA|16|TRBJ1-2|TRBV5-1
TGCGCCAGCAGCTTGGAAACAGGGGAGGGGGACTATGGCTACACCTTC
CASSLETGEGDYGYTF
>TRBD1|NA|12|TRBJ1-1|TRBV6-1
TGTGCCAGCGACAGGGGACACACTGAAGCTTTCTTT
CASDRGHTEAFF
>NA|NA|14|TRBJ2-2|TRBV6-6
TGTGCCAGCAGCCCAACGGGGGTTGCCGGGGAGCTGTTTTTT
CASSPTGVAGELFF
>TRBD1|NA|15|TRBJ1-2|TRBV19
TGTGCCAGTAGTAAGGGACAGGGCGCCAACTATGGCTACACCTTC
CASSKGQGANYGYTF
>TRBD1|NA|16|TRBJ2-4|TRBV7-3
TGTGCCAGCAGCCCCGGGACAGGGGATCCCAAAAACATTCAGTACTTC
CASSPGTGDPKNIQYF
>NA|NA|15|TRBJ1-1|TRBV7-2
TGTGCCAGCAGCTTAGCCGGGTTAAGAAACACTGAAGCTTTCTTT
CASSLAGLRNTEAFF
>NA|NA|15|TRBJ1-4|TRBV5-1
TGCGCCAGCAGCTTGAACACAGCAACTAATGAAAAACTGTTTTTT
CASSLNTATNEKLFF
>NA|NA|10|TRBJ1-3|TRBV12-5
TGTGCTAGTGGTTTAAACACCATATATTTT
CASGLNTIYF
>TRBD2|NA|14|TRBJ2-1|TRBV25-1
TGTGCCAGCAGTGCAGCGGGGGTTTACAATGAGCAGTTCTTC
CASSAAGVYNEQFF